The clone carrying this T cell receptor beta chain was detected once. This entry belongs to a study of blood T cell repertoires in COVID-19. For the study at large: Donors in the United States, Italy and Spain gave samples during acute or convalescent COVID-19.

Trimming took 0 bases from V and 5 from J, leaving 8 bases between them. The CDR3 has 14 residues. CDR1 is SGHRS and CDR2 is YFSETQ in the germline V gene. Per the original data handling: The authors estimated nucleated cell counts from reference gene primer amplification. The repertoire was sequenced with immunoSEQ multiplex PCR; TCRdb's copy has only in-frame clones and lacks some. Clonal size and the V and J genes are those of that table, whereas D and trimming came from the DNA. The table shows over 100,000 clones, with about 91% occurring only once. The V call is TRBV5-1, the J call TRBJ1-4; D remains unclear. Sequenced input: peripheral blood. This receptor was taken from a man aged 45-65 years with acute or convalescent COVID-19. As DNA, the CDR3 is TGCGCCAGCAGCTTGGGAATTAGAAATGAAAAACTGTTTTTT. It specifies CASSLGIRNEKLFF.